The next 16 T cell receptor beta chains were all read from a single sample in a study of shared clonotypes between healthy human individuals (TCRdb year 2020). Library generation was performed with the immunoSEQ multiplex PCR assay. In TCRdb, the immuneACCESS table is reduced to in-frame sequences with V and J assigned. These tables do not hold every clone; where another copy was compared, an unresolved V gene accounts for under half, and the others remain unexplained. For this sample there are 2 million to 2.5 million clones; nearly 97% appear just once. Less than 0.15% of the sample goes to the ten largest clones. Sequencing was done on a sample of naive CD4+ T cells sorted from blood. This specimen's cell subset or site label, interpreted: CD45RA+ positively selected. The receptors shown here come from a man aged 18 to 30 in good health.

The CDR3 DNA reads as TGCGCCAGCGGGGACATAAGTAACTATGGCTACACCTTC. Amino acids: CASGDISNYGYTF. The rearrangement joins TRBV5-1 to TRBJ1-2, with D perhaps TRBD1 (6 bases). CDR1 and CDR2 (germline): SGHRS, YFSETQ. The CDR3 consists of 13 residues. V shed 7 bases and J shed 1 base, with 11 bases lying between them. Full variable domain (outside the CDR3, taken from reference TRBV5-1 and TRBJ1-2): KAGVTQTPRYLIKTRGQQVTLSCSPISGHRSVSWYQQTPGQGLQFLFEYFSETQRNKGNFPGRFSGRQFSNSRSEMNVSTLELGDSALYLCASGDISNYGYTFGSGTRLTVV.

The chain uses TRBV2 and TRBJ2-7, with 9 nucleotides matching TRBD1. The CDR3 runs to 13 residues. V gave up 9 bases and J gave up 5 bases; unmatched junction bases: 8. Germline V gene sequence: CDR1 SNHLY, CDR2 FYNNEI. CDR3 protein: CARSDRGKDEQYF. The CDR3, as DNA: TGTGCCAGAAGCGACAGGGGGAAAGACGAGCAGTACTTC.

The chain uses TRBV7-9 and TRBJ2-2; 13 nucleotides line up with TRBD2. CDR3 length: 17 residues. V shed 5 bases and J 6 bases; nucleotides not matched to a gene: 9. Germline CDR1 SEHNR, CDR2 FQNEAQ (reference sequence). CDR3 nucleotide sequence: TGTGCCAGCAGCCCAGTCCCGGGACTAGCGGGATCCGGGGAGCTGTTTTTT. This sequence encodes CASSPVPGLAGSGELFF.

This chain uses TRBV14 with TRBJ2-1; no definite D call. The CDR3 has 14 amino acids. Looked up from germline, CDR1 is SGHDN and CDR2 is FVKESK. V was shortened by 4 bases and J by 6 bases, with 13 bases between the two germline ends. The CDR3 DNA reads TGTGCCAGCAGCCCCACCGCTATGGGCAATGAGCAGTTCTTC. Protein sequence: CASSPTAMGNEQFF.

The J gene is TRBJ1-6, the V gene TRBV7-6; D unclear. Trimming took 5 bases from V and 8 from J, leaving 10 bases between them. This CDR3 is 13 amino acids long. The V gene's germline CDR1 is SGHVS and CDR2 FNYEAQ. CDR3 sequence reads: CASSPRQDSPLHF. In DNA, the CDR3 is TGTGCCAGCAGCCCACGGCAAGATTCACCCCTCCACTTT.

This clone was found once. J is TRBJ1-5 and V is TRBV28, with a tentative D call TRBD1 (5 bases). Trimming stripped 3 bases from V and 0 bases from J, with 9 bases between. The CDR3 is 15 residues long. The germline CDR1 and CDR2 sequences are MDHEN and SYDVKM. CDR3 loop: CASSLEGNSNQPQHF. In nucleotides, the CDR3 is TGTGCCAGCAGTTTGGAGGGGAATAGCAATCAGCCCCAGCATTTT.

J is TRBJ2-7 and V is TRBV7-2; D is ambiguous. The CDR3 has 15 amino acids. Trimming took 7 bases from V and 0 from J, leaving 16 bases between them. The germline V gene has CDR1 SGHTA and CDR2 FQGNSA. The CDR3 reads CASTIGPLGSYEQYF. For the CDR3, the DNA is TGTGCCAGCACAATCGGACCCCTCGGCTCCTACGAGCAGTACTTC.

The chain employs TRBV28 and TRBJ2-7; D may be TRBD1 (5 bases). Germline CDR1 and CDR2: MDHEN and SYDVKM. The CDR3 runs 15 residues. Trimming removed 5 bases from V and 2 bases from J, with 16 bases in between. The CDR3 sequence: CASSPISPGTYEQYF. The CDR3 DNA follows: TGTGCCAGCAGTCCCATCTCCCCAGGGACCTACGAGCAGTACTTC.

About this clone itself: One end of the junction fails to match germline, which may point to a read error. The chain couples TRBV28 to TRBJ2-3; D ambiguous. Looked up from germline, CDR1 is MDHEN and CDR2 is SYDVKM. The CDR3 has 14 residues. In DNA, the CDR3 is TGTGCCAGCAGTTTATACAATCCTAGTGTATACGAGGTGTTT. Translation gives CASSLYNPSVYEVF.

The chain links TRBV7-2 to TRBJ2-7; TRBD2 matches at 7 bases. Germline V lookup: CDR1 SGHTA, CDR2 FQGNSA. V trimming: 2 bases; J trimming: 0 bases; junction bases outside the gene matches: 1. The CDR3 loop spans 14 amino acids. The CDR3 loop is CASSLSSGSYEQYF. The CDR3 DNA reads TGTGCCAGCAGCTTATCTAGCGGCTCCTACGAGCAGTACTTC.

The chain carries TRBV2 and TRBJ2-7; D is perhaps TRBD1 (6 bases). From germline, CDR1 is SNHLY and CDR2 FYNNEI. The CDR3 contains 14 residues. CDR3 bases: TGTGCATCCAGGGGTGCGGGTGCCCTCTACGAGCAGTACTTC. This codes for CASRGAGALYEQYF. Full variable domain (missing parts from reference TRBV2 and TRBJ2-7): EPEVTQTPSHQVTQMGQEVILRCVPISNHLYFYWYRQILGQKVEFLVSFYNNEISEKSEIFDDQFSVERPDGSNFTLKIRSTKLEDSAMYFCASRGAGALYEQYFGPGTRLTVT.

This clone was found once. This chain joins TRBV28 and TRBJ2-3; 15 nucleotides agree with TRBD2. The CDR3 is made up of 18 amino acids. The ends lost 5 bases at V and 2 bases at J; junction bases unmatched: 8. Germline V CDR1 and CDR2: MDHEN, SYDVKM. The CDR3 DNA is TGTGCCAGCAGTGCGGGACTAGCGGGGGGCCTCCCCACAGATACGCAGTATTTT. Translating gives CASSAGLAGGLPTDTQYF.

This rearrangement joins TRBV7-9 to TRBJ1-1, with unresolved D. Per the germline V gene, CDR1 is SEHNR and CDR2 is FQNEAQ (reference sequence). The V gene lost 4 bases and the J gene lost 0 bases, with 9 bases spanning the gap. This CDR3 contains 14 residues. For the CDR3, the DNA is TGTGCCAGCAGCTCGATCGAGATGAACACTGAAGCTTTCTTT. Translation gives CASSSIEMNTEAFF.

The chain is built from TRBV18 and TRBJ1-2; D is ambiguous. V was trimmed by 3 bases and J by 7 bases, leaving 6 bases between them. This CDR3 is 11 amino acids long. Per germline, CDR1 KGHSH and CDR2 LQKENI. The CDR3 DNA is TGTGCCAGCTCACCTCAGTCTGGCTACACCTTC. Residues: CASSPQSGYTF.

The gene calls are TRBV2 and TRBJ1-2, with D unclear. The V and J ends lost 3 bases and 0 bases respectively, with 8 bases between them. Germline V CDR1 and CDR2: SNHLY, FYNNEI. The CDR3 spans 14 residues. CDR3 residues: CASSDRIANYGYTF. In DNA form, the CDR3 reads TGTGCCAGCAGTGACAGGATAGCTAACTATGGCTACACCTTC.

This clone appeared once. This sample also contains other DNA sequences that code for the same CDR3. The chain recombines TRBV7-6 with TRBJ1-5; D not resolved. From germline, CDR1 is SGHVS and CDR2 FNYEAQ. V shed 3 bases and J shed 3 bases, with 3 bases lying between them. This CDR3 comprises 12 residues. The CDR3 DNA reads TGTGCCAGCAGCTTGCCCAATCAGCCCCAGCATTTT. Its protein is CASSLPNQPQHF.